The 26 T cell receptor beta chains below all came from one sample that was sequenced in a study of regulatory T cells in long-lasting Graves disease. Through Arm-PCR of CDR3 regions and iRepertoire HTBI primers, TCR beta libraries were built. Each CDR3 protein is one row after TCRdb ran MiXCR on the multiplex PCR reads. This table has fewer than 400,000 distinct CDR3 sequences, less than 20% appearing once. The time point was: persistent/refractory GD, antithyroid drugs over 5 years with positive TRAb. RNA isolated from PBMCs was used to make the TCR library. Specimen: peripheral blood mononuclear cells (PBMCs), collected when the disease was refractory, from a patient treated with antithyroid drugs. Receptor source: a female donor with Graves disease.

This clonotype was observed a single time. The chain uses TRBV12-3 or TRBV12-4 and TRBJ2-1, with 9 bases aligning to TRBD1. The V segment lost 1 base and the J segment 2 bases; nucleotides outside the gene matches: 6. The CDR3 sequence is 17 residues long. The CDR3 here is CASSLGLGTGTYNEQFF. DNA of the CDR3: TGTGCCAGCAGTTTAGGGTTGGGGACAGGGACCTACAATGAGCAGTTCTTC.

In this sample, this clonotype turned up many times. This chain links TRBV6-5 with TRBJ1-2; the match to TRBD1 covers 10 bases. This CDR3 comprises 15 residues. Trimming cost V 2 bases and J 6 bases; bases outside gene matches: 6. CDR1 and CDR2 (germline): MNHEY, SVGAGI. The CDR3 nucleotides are TGTGCCAGCAGTTACGCGACAGGGGGCAGAGATGGCTACACCTTC. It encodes CASSYATGGRDGYTF.

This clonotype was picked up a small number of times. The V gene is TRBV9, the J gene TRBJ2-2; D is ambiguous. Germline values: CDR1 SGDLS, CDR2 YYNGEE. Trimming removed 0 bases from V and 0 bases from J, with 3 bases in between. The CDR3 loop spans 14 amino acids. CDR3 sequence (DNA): TGTGCCAGCAGCGTAGACGCGAACACCGGGGAGCTGTTTTTT. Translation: CASSVDANTGELFF.

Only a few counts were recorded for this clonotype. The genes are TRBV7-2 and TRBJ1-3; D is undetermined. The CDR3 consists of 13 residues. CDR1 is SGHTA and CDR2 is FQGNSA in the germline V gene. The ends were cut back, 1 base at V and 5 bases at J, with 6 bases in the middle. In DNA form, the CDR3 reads TGTGCCAGCAGCTTAGACGGGCGAAACACCATATATTTT. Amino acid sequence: CASSLDGRNTIYF.

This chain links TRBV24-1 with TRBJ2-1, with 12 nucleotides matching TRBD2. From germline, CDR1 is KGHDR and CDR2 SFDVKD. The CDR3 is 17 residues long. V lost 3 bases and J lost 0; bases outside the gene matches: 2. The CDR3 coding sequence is TGTGCCACCAGTGATGGGACTAGCGGGCTCTCCTACAATGAGCAGTTCTTC. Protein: CATSDGTSGLSYNEQFF.

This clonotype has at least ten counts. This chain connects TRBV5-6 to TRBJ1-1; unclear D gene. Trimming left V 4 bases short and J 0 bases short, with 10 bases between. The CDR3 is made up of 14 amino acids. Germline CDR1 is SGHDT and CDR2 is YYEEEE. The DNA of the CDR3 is TGTGCCAGCAGCCCACAGCCCATGAACACTGAAGCTTTCTTT. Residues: CASSPQPMNTEAFF.

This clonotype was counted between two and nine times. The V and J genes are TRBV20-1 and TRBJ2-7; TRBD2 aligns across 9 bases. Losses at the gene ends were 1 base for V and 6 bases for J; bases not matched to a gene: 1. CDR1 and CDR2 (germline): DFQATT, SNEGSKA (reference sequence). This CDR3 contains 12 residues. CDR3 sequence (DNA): TGCAGTGCTAGAGGGACTAGCGCCGAGCAGTACTTC. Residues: CSARGTSAEQYF.

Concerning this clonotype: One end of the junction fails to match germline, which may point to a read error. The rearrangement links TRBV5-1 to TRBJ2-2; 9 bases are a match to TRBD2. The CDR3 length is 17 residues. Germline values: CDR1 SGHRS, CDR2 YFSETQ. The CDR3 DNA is TGCGCCAGTAGCTTGGTGTTAGCGGGAGATCCCTCCGGGGAGCTGTTTTTT. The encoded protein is CASSLVLAGDPSGELFF.

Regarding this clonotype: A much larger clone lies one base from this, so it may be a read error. The CDR3 coding sequence is TGTGCCGGCAGTTTTTTGTGGGCAACTAATGAAAAACTGTTTTTT. Translating it yields CAGSFLWATNEKLFF. The chain carries TRBV28 and TRBJ1-4; D gene unclear. Germline CDR1 MDHEN, CDR2 SYDVKM. The CDR3 covers 15 residues.

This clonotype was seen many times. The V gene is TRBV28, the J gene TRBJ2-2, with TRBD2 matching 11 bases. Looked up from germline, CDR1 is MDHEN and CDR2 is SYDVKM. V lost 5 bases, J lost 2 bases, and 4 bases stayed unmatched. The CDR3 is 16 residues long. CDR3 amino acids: CASSPGTSGNTGELFF. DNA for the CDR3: TGTGCCAGCAGTCCCGGGACTAGCGGAAACACCGGGGAGCTGTTTTTT.

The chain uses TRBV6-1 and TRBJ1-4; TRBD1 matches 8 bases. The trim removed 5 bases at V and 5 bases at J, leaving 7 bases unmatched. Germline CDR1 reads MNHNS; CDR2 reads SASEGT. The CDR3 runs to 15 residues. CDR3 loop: CASSTTGVANEKLFF. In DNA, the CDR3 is TGTGCCAGCAGTACGACAGGGGTCGCCAATGAAAAACTGTTTTTT.

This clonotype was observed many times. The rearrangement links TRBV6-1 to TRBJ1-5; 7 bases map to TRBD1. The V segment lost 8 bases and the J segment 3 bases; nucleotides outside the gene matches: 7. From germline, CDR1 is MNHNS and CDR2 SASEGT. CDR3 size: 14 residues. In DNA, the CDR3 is TGTGCCAGCTGGGGACAGAGGTACAATCAGCCCCAGCATTTT. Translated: CASWGQRYNQPQHF.

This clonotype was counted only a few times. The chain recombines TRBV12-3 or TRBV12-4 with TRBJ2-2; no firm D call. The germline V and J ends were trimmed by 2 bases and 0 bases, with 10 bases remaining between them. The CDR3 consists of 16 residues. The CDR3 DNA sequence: TGTGCCAGCAGTTTACTGGCGGCCTCGAACACCGGGGAGCTGTTTTTT. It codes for CASSLLAASNTGELFF.

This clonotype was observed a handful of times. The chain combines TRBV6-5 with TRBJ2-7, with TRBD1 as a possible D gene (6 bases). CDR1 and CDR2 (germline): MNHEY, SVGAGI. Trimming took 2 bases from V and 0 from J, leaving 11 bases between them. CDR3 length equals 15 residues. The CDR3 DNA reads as TGTGCCAGCAGTTACACGCAGGGGAACTCCTACGAGCAGTACTTC. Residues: CASSYTQGNSYEQYF.

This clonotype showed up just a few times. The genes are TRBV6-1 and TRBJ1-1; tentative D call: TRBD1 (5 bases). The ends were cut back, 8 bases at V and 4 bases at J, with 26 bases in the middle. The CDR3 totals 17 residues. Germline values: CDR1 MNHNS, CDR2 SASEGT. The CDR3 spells CASGEPGGLGGFTEAFF. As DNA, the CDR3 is TGTGCCAGCGGAGAGCCGGGGGGTCTGGGGGGATTCACTGAAGCTTTCTTT.

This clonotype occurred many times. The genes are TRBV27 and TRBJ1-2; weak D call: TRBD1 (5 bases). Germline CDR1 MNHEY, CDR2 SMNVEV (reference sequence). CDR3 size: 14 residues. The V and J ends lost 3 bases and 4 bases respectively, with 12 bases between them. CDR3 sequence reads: CASSLRGATYGYTF. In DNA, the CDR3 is TGTGCCAGCAGTTTGCGAGGGGCGACCTATGGCTACACCTTC.

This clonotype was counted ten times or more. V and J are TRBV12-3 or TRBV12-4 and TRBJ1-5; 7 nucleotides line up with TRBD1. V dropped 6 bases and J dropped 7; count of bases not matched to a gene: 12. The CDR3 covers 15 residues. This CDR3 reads CASSSRDRAGQPQHF. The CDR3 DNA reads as TGTGCCAGCAGCTCCCGTGACAGGGCGGGGCAGCCCCAGCATTTT.

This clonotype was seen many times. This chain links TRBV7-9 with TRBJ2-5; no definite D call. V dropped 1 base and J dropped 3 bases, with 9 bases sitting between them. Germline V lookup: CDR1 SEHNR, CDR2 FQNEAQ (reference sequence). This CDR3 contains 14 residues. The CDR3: CASSLVVSKETQYF. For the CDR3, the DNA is TGTGCCAGCAGCTTAGTAGTGTCGAAAGAGACCCAGTACTTC.

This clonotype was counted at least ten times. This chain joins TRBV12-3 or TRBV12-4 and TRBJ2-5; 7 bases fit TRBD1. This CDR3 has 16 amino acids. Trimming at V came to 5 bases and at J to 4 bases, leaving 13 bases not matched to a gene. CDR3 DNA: TGTGCCAGCAGTCCCACAGGGGTAGGGCCACGAGAGACCCAGTACTTC. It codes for CASSPTGVGPRETQYF.

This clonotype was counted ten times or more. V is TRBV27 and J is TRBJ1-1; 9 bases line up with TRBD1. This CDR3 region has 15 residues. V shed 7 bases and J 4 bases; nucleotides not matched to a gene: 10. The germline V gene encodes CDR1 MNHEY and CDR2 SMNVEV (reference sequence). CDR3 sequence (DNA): TGTGCCAGCACCCCGGACAGGGGCAGGTTCACTGAAGCTTTCTTT. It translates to CASTPDRGRFTEAFF.

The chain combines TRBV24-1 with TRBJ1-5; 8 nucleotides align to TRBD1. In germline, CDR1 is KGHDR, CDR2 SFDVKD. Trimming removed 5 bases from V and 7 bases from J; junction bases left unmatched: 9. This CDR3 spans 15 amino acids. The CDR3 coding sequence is TGTGCCACCAGTGGGCGAGGACAGGGAATGCAGCCCCAGCATTTT. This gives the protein CATSGRGQGMQPQHF.

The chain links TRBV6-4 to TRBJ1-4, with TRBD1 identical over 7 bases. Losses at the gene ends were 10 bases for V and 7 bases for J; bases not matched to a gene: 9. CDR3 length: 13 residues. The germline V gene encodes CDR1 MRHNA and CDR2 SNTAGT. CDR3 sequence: CATTIGGCEKLFF. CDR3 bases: TGTGCCACCACGATAGGGGGCTGTGAAAAACTGTTTTTT.

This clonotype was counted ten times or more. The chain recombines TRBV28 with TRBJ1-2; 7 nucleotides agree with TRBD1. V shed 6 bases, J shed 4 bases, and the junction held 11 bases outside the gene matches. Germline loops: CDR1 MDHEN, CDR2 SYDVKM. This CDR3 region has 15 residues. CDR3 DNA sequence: TGTGCCAGCAGGTACGCCGGGACAGAAGTCTATGGCTACACCTTC. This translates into CASRYAGTEVYGYTF.

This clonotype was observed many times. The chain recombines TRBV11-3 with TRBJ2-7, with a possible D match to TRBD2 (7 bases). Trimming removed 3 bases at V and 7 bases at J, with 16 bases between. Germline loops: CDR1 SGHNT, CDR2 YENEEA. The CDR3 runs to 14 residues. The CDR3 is CASSFGGGAGEQYF. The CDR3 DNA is TGTGCCAGCAGCTTCGGCGGGGGCGCGGGGGAGCAGTACTTC.

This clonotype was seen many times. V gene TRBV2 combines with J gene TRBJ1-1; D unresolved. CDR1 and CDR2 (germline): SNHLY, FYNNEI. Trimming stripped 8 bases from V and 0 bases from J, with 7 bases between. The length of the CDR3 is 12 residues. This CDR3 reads CASAPLNTEAFF. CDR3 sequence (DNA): TGTGCCAGCGCCCCCTTGAACACTGAAGCTTTCTTT.

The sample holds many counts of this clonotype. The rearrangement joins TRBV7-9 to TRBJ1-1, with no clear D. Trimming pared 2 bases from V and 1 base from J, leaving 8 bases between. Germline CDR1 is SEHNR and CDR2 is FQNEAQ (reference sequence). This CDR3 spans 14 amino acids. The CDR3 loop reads CASSLSTTNTEAFF. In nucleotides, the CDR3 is TGTGCCAGCAGCTTATCGACAACGAACACTGAAGCTTTCTTT.